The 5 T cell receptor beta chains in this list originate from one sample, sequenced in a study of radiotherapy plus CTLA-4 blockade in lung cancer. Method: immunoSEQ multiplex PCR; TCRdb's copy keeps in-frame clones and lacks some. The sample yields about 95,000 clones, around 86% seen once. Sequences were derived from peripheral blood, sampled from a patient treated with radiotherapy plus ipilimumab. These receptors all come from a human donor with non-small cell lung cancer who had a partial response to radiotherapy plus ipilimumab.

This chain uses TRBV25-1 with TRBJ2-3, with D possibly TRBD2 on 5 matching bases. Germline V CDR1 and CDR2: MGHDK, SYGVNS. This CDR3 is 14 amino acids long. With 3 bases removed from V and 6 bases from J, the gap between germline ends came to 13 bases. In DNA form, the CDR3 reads TGTGCCAGCAGTGATGATGAGGGAGCGGATACGCAGTATTTT. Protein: CASSDDEGADTQYF.

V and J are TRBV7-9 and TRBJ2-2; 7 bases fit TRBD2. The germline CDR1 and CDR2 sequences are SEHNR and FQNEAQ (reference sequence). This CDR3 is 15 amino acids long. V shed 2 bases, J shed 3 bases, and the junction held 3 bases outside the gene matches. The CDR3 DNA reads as TGTGCCAGCAGCTTATTTCGGGAGGACACCGGGGAGCTGTTTTTT. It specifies CASSLFREDTGELFF.

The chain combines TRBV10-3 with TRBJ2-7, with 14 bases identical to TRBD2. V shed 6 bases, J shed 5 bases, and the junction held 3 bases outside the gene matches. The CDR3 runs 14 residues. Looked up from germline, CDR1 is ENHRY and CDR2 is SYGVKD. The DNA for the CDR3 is TGTGCCATCAGGGGACTAGCGGGAGCCCACGAGCAGTACTTC. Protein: CAIRGLAGAHEQYF.

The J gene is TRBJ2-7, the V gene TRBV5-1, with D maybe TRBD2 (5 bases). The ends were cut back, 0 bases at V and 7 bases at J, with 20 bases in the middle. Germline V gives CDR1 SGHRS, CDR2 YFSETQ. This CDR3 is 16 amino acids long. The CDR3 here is CASSLAEVPSRGEQYF. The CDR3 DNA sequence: TGCGCCAGCAGCTTGGCCGAGGTCCCCTCCCGGGGTGAGCAGTACTTC. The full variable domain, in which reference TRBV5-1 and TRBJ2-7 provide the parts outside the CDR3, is KAGVTQTPRYLIKTRGQQVTLSCSPISGHRSVSWYQQTPGQGLQFLFEYFSETQRNKGNFPGRFSGRQFSNSRSEMNVSTLELGDSALYLCASSLAEVPSRGEQYFGPGTRLTVT.

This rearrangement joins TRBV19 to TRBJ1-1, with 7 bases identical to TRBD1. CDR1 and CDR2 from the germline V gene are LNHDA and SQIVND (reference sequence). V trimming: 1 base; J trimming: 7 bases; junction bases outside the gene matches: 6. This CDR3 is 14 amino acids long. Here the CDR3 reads CASSIGPGQSEAFF. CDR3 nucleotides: TGTGCCAGTAGTATAGGACCGGGACAGAGTGAAGCTTTCTTT.